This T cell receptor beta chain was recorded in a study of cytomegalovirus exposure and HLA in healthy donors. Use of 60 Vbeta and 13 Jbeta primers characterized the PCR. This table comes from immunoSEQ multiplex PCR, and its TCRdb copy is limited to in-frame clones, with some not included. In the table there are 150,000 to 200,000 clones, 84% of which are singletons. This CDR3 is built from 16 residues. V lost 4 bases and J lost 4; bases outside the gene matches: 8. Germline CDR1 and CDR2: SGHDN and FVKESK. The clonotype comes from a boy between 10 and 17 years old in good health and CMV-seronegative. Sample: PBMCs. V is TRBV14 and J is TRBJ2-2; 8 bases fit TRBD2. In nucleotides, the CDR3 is TGTGCCAGCAGCCCCTACCTAGCGGGCCCCACCGGGGAGCTGTTTTTT. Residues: CASSPYLAGPTGELFF.